The sequence of this T cell receptor (beta chain) was determined in a study of metastatic and nonmetastatic thyroid tumors. For the study at large: Repertoires were compared across blood and tumor or nodule tissue from malignant and benign thyroid patients.

This clone was seen more than once but under ten times. Authors' methods: The study's classifier, a distant-metastasis tool for papillary thyroid cancer, was built using CDR3 differences across clinicopathological groups. Using MiXCR, TCRdb reanalyzed the PCR reads. These V and J calls derive from TCRdb rather than the authors' analysis. The profile shows roughly 39,000 clones, around 47% of them singletons. Thyroid surgery had not been preceded by any treatment in any patient. V lost 4 bases and J lost 7; bases outside the gene matches: 15. Germline lookup yields CDR1 SGHRS and CDR2 YFSETQ. This CDR3 region has 16 residues.

The receptor comes from a male donor with papillary thyroid cancer or a benign thyroid nodule (not recorded which). Some clones in this sample may be carry-over from other donors' samples. V usage is TRBV5-1 and J usage is TRBJ1-2, with 8 bases that match TRBD1. The material sequenced was tumor tissue. The CDR3 sequence is CASSQVQGGTGGGYTF. The DNA for the CDR3 is TGCGCCAGCAGCCAAGTTCAGGGAGGGACAGGCGGTGGCTACACCTTC. The full variable domain, rest sourced from reference TRBV5-1 and TRBJ1-2, is KAGVTQTPRYLIKTRGQQVTLSCSPISGHRSVSWYQQTPGQGLQFLFEYFSETQRNKGNFPGRFSGRQFSNSRSEMNVSTLELGDSALYLCASSQVQGGTGGGYTFGSGTRLTVV.